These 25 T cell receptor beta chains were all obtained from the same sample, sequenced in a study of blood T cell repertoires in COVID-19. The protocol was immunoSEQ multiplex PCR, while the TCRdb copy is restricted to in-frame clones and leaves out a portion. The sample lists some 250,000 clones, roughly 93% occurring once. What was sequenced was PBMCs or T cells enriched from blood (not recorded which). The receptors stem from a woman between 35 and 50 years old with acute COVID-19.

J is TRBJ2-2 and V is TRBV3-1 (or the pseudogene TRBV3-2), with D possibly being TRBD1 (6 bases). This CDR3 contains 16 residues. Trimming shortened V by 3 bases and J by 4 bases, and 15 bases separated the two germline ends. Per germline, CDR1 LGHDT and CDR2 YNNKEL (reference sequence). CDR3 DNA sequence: TGTGCCAGCAGCCACAGACACAGGGATAGCACCGGGGAGCTGTTTTTT. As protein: CASSHRHRDSTGELFF.

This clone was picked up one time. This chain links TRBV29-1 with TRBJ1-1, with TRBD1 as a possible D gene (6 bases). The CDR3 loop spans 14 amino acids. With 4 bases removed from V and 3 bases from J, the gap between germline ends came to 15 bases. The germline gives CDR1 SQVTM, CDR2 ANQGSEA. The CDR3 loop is CSVVGGGGYTEAFF. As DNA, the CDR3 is TGCAGCGTTGTGGGCGGGGGCGGTTACACTGAAGCTTTCTTT.

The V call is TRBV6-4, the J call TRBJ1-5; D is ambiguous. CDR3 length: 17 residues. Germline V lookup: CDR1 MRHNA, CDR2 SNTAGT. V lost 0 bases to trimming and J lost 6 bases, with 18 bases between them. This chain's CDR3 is CASSDSKCIVACQPQHF. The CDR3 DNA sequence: TGTGCCAGCAGTGACTCGAAATGTATAGTAGCTTGTCAGCCCCAGCATTTT.

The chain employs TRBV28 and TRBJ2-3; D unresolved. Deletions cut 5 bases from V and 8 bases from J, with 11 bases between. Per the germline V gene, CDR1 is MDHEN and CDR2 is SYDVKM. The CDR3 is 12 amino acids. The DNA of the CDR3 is TGTGCCAGCAGTCCCATAGTCGTTACGCAGTATTTT. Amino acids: CASSPIVVTQYF. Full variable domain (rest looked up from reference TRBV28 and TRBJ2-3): DVKVTQSSRYLVKRTGEKVFLECVQDMDHENMFWYRQDPGLGLRLIYFSYDVKMKEKGDIPEGYSVSREKKERFSLILESASTNQTSMYLCASSPIVVTQYFGPGTRLTVL.

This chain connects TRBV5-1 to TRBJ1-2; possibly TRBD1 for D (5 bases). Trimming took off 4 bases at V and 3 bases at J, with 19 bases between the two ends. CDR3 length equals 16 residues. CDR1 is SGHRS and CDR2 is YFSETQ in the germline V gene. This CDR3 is CASSDPSGGGDYGYTF. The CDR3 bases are TGCGCCAGCAGCGACCCCTCCGGGGGAGGAGACTATGGCTACACCTTC.

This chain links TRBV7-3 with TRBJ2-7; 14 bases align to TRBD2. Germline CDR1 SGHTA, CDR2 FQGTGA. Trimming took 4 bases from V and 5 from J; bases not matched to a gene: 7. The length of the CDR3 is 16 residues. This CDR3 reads CASSSPGLAGDHEQYF. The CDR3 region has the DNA TGTGCCAGCAGCTCCCCGGGACTAGCGGGAGATCACGAGCAGTACTTC.

The CDR3 sequence: CASSVGLAGAYNEQFF. The CDR3 nucleotides read TGTGCCAGCAGCGTCGGACTAGCGGGAGCCTACAATGAGCAGTTCTTC. This chain connects TRBV9 to TRBJ2-1; 13 nucleotides align to TRBD2. Trimming at V came to 2 bases and at J to 2 bases, leaving 1 base not matched to a gene. This CDR3 has 16 residues. Germline CDR1 is SGDLS and CDR2 is YYNGEE.

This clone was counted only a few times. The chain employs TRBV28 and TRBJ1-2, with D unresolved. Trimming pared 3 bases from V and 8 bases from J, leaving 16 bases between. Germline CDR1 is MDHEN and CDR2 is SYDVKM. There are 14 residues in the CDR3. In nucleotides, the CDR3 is TGTGCCAGCAGTTTGCTTCGGACTGCCCAAGGCTACACCTTC. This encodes CASSLLRTAQGYTF.

In nucleotides, the CDR3 is TGCAGCGCACACAGGGGGCTTGACGAGCAGTACTTC. Amino acid sequence: CSAHRGLDEQYF. This sequence joins TRBV29-1 and TRBJ2-7, with 9 nucleotides matching TRBD1. Germline V CDR1 and CDR2: SQVTM, ANQGSEA. The CDR3 is made up of 12 amino acids. With 7 bases clipped from V and 5 bases from J, the junction kept 6 bases outside the gene matches.

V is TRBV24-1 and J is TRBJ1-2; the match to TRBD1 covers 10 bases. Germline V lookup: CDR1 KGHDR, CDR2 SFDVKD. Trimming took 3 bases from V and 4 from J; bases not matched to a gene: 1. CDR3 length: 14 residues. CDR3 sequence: CATSDRQGAYGYTF. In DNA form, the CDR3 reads TGTGCCACCAGTGATCGACAGGGGGCCTATGGCTACACCTTC.

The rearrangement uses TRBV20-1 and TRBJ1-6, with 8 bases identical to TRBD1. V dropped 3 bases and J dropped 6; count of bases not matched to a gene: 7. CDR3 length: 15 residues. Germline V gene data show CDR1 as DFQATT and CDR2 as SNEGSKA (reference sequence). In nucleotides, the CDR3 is TGCAGTGCTAGTCGACAGGGGATGAGTAATTCACCCCTCCACTTT. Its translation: CSASRQGMSNSPLHF.

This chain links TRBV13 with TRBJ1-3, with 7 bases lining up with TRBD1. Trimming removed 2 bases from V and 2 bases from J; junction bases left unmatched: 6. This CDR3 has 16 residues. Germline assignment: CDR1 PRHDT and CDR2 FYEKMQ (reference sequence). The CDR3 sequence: CASSLTGASAGNTIYF. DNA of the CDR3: TGTGCCAGCAGCTTAACAGGGGCAAGCGCTGGAAACACCATATATTTT.

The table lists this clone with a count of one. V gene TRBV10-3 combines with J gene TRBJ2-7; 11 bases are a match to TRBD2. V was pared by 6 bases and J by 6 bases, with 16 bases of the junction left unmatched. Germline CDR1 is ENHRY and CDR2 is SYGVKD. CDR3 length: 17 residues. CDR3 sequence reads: CAISSLTTSGVESEQYF. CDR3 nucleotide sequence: TGTGCCATCAGCAGCTTGACGACTAGCGGGGTGGAGAGCGAGCAGTACTTC.

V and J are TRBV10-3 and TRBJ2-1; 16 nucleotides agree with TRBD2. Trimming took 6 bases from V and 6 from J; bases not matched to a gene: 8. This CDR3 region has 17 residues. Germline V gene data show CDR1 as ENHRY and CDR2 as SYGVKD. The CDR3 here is CAISRGLAGGMGNEQFF. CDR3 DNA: TGTGCCATCAGCCGGGGACTAGCGGGAGGGATGGGCAATGAGCAGTTCTTC.

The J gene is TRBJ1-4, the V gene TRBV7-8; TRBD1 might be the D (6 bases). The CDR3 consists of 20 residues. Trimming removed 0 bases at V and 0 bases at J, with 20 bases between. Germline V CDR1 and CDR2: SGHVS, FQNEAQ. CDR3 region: CASSLARSYREQPTNEKLFF. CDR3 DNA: TGTGCCAGCAGCTTAGCGCGGAGTTACAGGGAACAGCCAACTAATGAAAAACTGTTTTTT. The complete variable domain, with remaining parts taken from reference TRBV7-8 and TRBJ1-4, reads GAGVSQSPRYKVAKRGQDVALRCDPISGHVSLFWYQQALGQGPEFLTYFQNEAQLDKSGLPSDRFFAERPEGSVSTLKIQRTQQEDSAVYLCASSLARSYREQPTNEKLFFGSGTQLSVL.

CDR3 DNA sequence: TGTGCCAGCAGCTTATGGACAGGGCCCCAGCCCCAGCATTTT. Its protein product is CASSLWTGPQPQHF. The chain is built from TRBV7-8 and TRBJ1-5; TRBD1 agrees at 8 bases. The ends lost 2 bases at V and 7 bases at J; junction bases unmatched: 4. The V gene's germline CDR1 is SGHVS and CDR2 FQNEAQ. The CDR3 extends over 14 amino acids.

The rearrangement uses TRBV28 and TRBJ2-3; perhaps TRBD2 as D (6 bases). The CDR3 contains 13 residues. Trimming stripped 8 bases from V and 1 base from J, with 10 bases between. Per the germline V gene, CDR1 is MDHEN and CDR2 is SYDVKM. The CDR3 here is CASRGGGTDTQYF. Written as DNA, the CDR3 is TGTGCCAGCCGGGGCGGGGGCACAGATACGCAGTATTTT.

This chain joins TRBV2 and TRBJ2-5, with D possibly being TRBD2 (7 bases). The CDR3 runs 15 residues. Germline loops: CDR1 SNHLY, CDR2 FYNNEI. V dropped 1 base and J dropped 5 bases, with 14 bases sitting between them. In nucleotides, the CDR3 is TGTGCCAGCAGTGAAGTAGGGGGGGGGTCCGAGACCCAGTACTTC. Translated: CASSEVGGGSETQYF.

This chain's CDR3 is CASSMTSTFNEQFF. Here the CDR3 DNA reads TGTGCCAGTAGTATGACTAGTACCTTCAATGAGCAGTTCTTC. The chain links TRBV19 to TRBJ2-1, with a possible D match to TRBD2 (6 bases). This CDR3 contains 14 residues. The V end lost 3 bases, the J end lost 6 bases, and 12 bases lay between the germline ends. The germline V gene has CDR1 LNHDA and CDR2 SQIVND (reference sequence).

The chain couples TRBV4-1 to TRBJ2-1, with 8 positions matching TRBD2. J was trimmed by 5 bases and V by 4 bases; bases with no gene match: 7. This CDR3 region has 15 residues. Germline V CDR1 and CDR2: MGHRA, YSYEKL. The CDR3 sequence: CASSPDWTSNNEQFF. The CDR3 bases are TGCGCCAGCAGCCCGGATTGGACTAGCAACAATGAGCAGTTCTTC.

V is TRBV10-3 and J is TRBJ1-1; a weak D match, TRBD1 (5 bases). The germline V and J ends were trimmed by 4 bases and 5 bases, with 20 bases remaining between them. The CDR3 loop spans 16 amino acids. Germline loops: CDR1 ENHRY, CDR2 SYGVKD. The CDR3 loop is CAISGGISRVGTEAFF. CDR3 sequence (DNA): TGTGCCATCAGTGGGGGAATCTCCAGGGTTGGGACTGAAGCTTTCTTT.

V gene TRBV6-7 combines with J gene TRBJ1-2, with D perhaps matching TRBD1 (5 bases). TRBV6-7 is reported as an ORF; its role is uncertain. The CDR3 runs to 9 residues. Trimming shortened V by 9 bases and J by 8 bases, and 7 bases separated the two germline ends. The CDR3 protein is CASRGGYTF. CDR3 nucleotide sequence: TGTGCCAGTAGGGGCGGCTACACCTTC.

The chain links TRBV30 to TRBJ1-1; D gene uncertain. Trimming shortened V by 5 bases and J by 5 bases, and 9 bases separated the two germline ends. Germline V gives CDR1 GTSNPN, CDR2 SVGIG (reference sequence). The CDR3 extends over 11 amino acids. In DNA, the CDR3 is TGTGCCTGGTACCGGTGGACTGAAGCTTTCTTT. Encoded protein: CAWYRWTEAFF.

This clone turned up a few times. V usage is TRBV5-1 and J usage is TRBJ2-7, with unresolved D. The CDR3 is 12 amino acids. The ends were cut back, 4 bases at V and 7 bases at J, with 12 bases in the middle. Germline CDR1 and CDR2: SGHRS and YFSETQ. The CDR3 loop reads CASSQTAGEQYF. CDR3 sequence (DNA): TGCGCCAGCAGCCAAACAGCTGGTGAGCAGTACTTC.

The CDR3 sequence: CASSSPRTGNEQFF. The CDR3 nucleotides are TGTGCCAGCAGCTCCCCCCGGACAGGGAATGAGCAGTTCTTC. The gene calls are TRBV11-2 and TRBJ2-1; 8 bases line up with TRBD1. The V gene end was trimmed by 4 bases and the J gene end by 7 bases; junction bases not matched to a gene: 6. Germline-derived CDR1 and CDR2 are SGHAT and FQNNGV. This CDR3 has 14 residues.